This T cell receptor beta chain was recorded in a study of CD8+CD57+ T cells in acquired aplastic anemia. The overall study: When averaged, DNA from sorted CD4+ and CD8+ cells came to approximately 3 ug. Study-wide results and limits: The number of CD8+ CDR3 sequences shared by patients and controls was twenty-nine. No significant difference in CD8+ Simpson's diversity was found between patients and controls.

Deletions cut 2 bases from V and 0 bases from J, with 14 bases between. CDR1 is DFQATT and CDR2 is SNEGSKA in the germline V gene (reference sequence). CDR3 size: 15 residues. The table lists this clonotype with many counts. Its antigen is not known. Profiling of TCR beta VDJ combinations and CDR3 sequences used genomic DNA as template. One entry per CDR3 protein, called by TCRdb with MiXCR from the reads. This sample has 180,000 or so distinct CDR3 sequences, with about half found just once. Only patients with CD8+CD57+ cell expansion on flow cytometry were chosen for sequencing. Every patient had severe acquired aplastic anemia.

The chain recombines TRBV20-1 with TRBJ2-7; D call uncertain. Sequencing used sorted CD4+, CD8+, or CD8+CD57+ T cells (not recorded which) from PBMCs. The origin of this receptor is a human donor with aplastic anemia. This CDR3 reads CSARLTQTRSYEQYF. The CDR3 region has the DNA TGCAGTGCTAGACTGACCCAAACCCGCTCCTACGAGCAGTACTTC.